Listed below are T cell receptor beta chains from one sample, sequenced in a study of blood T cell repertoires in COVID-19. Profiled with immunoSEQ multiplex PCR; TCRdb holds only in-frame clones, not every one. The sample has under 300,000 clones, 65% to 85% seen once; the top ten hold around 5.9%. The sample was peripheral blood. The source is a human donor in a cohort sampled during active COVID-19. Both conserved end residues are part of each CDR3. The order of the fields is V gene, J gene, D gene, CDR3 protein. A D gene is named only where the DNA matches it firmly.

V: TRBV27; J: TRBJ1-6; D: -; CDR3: CASRVESYNSPLHF
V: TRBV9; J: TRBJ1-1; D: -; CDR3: CASSRGEINGEAFF
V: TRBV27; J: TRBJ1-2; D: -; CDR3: CASSLYGGRDYGYTF
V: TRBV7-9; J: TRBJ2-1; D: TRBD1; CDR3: CASTPTGTGYNEQFF
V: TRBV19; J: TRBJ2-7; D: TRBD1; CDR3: CASSKSPAGTGNSPYEQYF
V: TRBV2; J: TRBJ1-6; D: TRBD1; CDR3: CASSLQGEDNSPLHF
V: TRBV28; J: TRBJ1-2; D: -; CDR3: CASSFGGGGYTF
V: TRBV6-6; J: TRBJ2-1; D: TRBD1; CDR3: CASSNTGTGINEQFF
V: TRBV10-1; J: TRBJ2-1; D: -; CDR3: CASSETVSLGYNEQFF
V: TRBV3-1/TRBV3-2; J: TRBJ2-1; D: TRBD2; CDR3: CASSQDGGGYNEQFF
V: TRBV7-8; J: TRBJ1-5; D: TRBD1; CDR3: CASSQTTDRGRQPQHF
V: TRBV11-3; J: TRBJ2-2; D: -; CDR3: CASSLLPETGELFF
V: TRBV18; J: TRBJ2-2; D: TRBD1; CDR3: CASSGTENTGELFF
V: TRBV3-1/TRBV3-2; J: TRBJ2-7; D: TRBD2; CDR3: CASSQVAGGYKDEQYF
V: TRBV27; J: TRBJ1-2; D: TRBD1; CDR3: CASSLAAVGTDGYTF
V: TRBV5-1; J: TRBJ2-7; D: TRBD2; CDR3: CASSFQGRGGEQYF
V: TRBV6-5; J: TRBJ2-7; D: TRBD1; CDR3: CASSYSRGNAYEQYF
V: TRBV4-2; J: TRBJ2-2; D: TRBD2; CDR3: CASSQGLAGADTGELFF
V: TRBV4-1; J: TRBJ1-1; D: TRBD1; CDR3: CASSQGTGRGTEAFF
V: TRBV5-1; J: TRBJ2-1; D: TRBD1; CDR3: CASSLAQGAFSYNEQFF
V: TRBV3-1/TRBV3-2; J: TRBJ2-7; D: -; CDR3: CASSQDGLYYEQYF
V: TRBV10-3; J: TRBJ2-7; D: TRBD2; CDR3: CAIRQRAGGKYEQYF
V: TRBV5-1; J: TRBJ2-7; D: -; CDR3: CASSKDGARVGAYEQYF
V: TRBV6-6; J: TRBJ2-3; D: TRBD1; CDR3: CASSFTGGIDTQYF
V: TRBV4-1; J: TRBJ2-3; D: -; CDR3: CASSYRGTADTQYF
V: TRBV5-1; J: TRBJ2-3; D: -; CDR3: CASSLAIQAGPDTQYF
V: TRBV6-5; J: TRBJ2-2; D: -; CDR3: CASSLLVATGELFF
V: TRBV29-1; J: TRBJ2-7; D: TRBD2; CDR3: CSVFSGLAGAYEQYF
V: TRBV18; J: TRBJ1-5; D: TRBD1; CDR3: CASSRTGTTSNQPQHF
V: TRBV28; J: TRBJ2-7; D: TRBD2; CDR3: CASTPSPGASPGGSSYEQYF
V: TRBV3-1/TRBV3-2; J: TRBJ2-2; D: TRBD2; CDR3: CASSQRGAGTGELFF
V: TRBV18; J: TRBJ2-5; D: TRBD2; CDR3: CASSPLAGGPGETQYF
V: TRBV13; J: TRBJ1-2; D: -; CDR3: CASSLGTTRGGYTF
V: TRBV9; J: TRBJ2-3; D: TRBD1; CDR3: CASSLWTGGTDTQYF
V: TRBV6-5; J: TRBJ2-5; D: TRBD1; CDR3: CASSQNRGRETQYF
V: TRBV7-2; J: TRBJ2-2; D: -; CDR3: CASSQVPGSTGELFF
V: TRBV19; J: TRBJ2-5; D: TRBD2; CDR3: CASSTPLRAGGETQYF
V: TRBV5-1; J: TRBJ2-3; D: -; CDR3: CASSLKPPTDTQYF
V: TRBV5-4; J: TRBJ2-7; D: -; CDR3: CATSSGGTNSYEQYF
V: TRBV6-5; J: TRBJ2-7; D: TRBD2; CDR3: CATQPLAGSWEQYF
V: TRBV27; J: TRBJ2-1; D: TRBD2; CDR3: CASASGTSGYNEQFF
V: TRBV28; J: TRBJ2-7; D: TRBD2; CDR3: CASSSPLAGGLPSREQYF
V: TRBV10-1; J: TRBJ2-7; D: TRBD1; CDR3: CASSGQATGEQYF
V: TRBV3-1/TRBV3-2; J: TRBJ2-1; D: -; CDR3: CASSRGTPVYEQFF
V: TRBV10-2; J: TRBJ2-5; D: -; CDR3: CASSRGGGQETQYF
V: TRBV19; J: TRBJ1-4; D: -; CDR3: CASSARVRPSEKLFF